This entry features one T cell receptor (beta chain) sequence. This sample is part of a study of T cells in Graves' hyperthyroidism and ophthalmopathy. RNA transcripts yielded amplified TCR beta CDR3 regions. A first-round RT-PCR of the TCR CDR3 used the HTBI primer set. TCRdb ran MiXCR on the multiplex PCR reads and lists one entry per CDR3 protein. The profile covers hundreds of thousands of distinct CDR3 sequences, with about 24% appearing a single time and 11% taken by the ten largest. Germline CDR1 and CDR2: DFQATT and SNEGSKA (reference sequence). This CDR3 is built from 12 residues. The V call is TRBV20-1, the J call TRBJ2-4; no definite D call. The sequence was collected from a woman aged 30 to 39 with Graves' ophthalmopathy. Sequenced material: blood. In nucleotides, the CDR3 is TGCAGAGCCAACATGGACAAAAACATTCAGTACTTC. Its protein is CRANMDKNIQYF.